This T cell receptor (beta chain) came from a study of T cell changes during pregnancy in multiple sclerosis. This CDR3 has 14 residues. The germline CDR1 and CDR2 sequences are LGHNT and FRNRAP. V dropped 2 bases and J dropped 7 bases, with 12 bases sitting between them. Clones were sequenced by immunoSEQ multiplex PCR, and TCRdb holds only the in-frame ones, with some missing. The data hold 45,000 to 55,000 clones, with around 92% observed a single time. The sample in question was CD4+ T cells from peripheral blood mononuclear cells, obtained in the second trimester of pregnancy. The chain uses TRBV12-5 and TRBJ2-1; D possibly corresponds to TRBD2 (6 bases). This clonotype originated in a female donor in good health, enrolled as a control in a pregnancy study. The CDR3: CASGLISGVNEQFF. The DNA of the CDR3 is TGTGCTAGTGGTTTGATATCGGGGGTGAATGAGCAGTTCTTC.